This section outlines one T cell receptor beta chain sequence together with its context. The data derive from a study of blood T cell repertoires in COVID-19. Background on the study: Acute-phase and convalescent COVID-19 samples originated in the United States, Italy and Spain.

In the authors' methods: Estimates of nucleated cell counts were drawn from the amplification of reference gene primers. Produced via immunoSEQ multiplex PCR; TCRdb's table is partial and in-frame only. V and J calls and clone size come straight from that table; D and trimming were deduced from the DNA. The sample includes 300,000 to 400,000 clones, roughly 87% of them seen just once. CDR3 size: 17 residues. Germline assignment: CDR1 MNHNS and CDR2 SASEGT. Trimming cost V 0 bases and J 0 bases, with 11 bases left between them. The sequence came from a man aged 30 to 39 with COVID-19, enrolled during active disease. J is TRBJ2-2 and V is TRBV6-1; D unresolved. Material for sequencing was peripheral blood. CDR3 DNA: TGTGCCAGCAGTGAAGCCCCGCGGCCCGCGAACACCGGGGAGCTGTTTTTT. Amino acid sequence: CASSEAPRPANTGELFF.